This T cell receptor beta chain was recorded in a study of T cell responses to AZD1222 COVID-19 vaccine. Study outcomes and limitations: Baseline serology detected seropositivity in only six AZD1222 recipients. Close to half of spike-specific TCRs reportedly recognize unmutated variant regions. CD4 TCRs linked to vaccination spanned spike, dominating at 160-218 and 743-854.

V lost 1 base and J lost 7, with 13 bases in between. This CDR3 spans 14 amino acids. Germline V gene data show CDR1 as MGHDK and CDR2 as SYGVNS. Measured with immunoSEQ multiplex PCR; TCRdb has only the in-frame clones, and not every one. Of 90,000 to 150,000 clones detected, approximately 85% appear once; the ten largest clones hold less than 10%. This clone was observed a single time. Its antigen is not known. The chain uses TRBV25-1 and TRBJ1-2; D unresolved. The TCR was taken from an adult in good health. This sample comprised peripheral blood, obtained on day 0 of AZD1222 vaccination. CDR3 DNA: TGTGCCAGCAGTGAATTCAACAAGGGCACTGGCTACACCTTC. This translates into CASSEFNKGTGYTF.